This entry describes one T cell receptor (beta chain). The antigen remains undetermined. A sample-barcoded 5' primer and a J-beta primer mix were used in a second PCR of about 7 to 11 cycles. A single record per CDR3 protein comes from TCRdb applying MiXCR to the 5' RACE reads. The sample includes 1.5 million to 2 million distinct CDR3 sequences, about 50% of them seen just once. The sample providers were healthy Caucasian people from Russia, aged about 6 to 90. Isolation per sample recovered at least 7 million PBMCs. Germline V CDR1 and CDR2: LGHNA, YSLEER. V shed 2 bases and J 8 bases; nucleotides not matched to a gene: 11. The CDR3 length is 16 residues. This sample is part of a study of blood T cells in healthy people across ages. Broader study findings: As age increased, TCR beta diversity per million T cells fell in a roughly linear fashion.

The receptor was isolated from a woman aged 40-49 years in good health. V is TRBV4-3 and J is TRBJ2-1, with 8 bases that match TRBD1. The sample was blood. The CDR3 protein is CASSQSSRGPGYEQFF. Written as DNA, the CDR3 is TGCGCCAGCAGCCAATCTTCCAGGGGGCCCGGGTATGAGCAGTTCTTC.